This record concerns one T cell receptor beta chain sequence. Its antigen is not known. Primers for the PCR totalled 60 Vbeta and 13 Jbeta. Sequenced by immunoSEQ multiplex PCR; TCRdb stores in-frame clones only, minus some. The record lists around 140,000 clones, of which the ten most abundant hold 1.6%. This sample is drawn from a study of cytomegalovirus exposure and HLA in healthy donors. Study-level findings and limits: Later analysis revealed greater clonal expansion in HLA-associated TCR beta chains than in equally common others.

CDR1 and CDR2 from the germline V gene are SGDLS and YYNGEE. V shed 3 bases and J 5 bases; nucleotides not matched to a gene: 16. The CDR3 is 19 amino acids. Donors were ostensibly healthy at sampling, although undocumented immune exposures were probable. The TCR was taken from a woman in her 50s in good health and CMV-seronegative. The sequencing input was PBMCs. The chain links TRBV9 to TRBJ2-1; 11 nucleotides match TRBD2. CDR3 protein: CASSARRDLAGGQHNEQFF. The DNA for the CDR3 is TGTGCCAGCAGCGCGAGGAGGGACCTAGCGGGGGGCCAACACAATGAGCAGTTCTTC.